This TCR beta chain was identified during a study of T cell repertoires in aging, cancer and after chemotherapy. TRB rearrangements spanning V, D and J were amplified using mixed TRB-A/B primers. TCRdb reprocessed the multiplex PCR reads via MiXCR and lists one record per CDR3 protein. The sample has roughly 4,000 distinct CDR3 sequences, around 30% seen once; the top ten hold 20%. As concerns this clonotype: Its antigen is not known.

General observations from the study: In each cancer cohort, median generation probability increased across chemotherapy, suggesting thymic output rebounded. Untreated cancer patients had significantly lower blood TCR diversity than age-matched healthy donors.

TCR beta rearrangements were amplified from peripheral blood genomic DNA. The sequencing sample was made of blood. This sequence originates from a human donor with a solid tumor.

The CDR3 nucleotides are TGTGCCAGCAGCCCCCCGGGGGGGGCTTACACCGGGGAGCTGTTTTTT. As protein: CASSPPGGAYTGELFF. This rearrangement joins TRBV5-6 to TRBJ2-2; 8 nucleotides align to TRBD2. J lost 3 bases, V lost 4 bases, and 8 bases had no gene match. Germline V CDR1 and CDR2: SGHDT, YYEEEE. The CDR3 extends over 16 amino acids.